This T cell receptor (beta chain) was retrieved from a study of shared clonotypes between healthy human individuals. Whole-study context: CD4 naive cells filled three plates per donor, CD4 memory three, CD8 naive two and CD8 memory one.

On this clone itself: What it binds is unknown.

Only in-frame clones appear in the TCRdb table, and some are missing; sequencing was by immunoSEQ multiplex PCR. The sample consists of about 2.2 million clones, over 85% of them appearing once. Germline CDR1 PRHDT, CDR2 FYEKMQ (reference sequence). After removal of 2 bases from V and 2 bases from J, the junction contained 8 bases not matched to a gene. The CDR3 sequence is 16 residues long. Regarding the study as a whole: The sampled material consisted only of blood, and tissue repertoires are likely to differ.

Naive CD8 isolation took CD45RO-negative cells positively selected for CCR7 and excluded terminally differentiated effector memory CD45RA+ cells. This clonotype was sampled from a man between 18 and 35 years old in good health. Some clones in this sample may be carry-over from other donors' samples. The rearrangement links TRBV13 to TRBJ2-5; 7 positions agree with TRBD2. The sequencing sample was made of naive CD8+ T cells from PBMCs. CDR3 sequence (DNA): TGTGCCAGCAGCTTACGACTAGCTTCCATACAAGAGACCCAGTACTTC. Encoded protein: CASSLRLASIQETQYF.